The 10 T cell receptor beta chains reported below all come from one sample, sequenced in a study of blood T cells in healthy people across ages. It was with a sample-barcoded 5' primer and a J-beta primer mix that a second PCR of about 6 to 12 cycles was run. TCRdb itself ran the 5' RACE reads through MiXCR, one entry per CDR3 protein. The profile covers about 1.4 million distinct CDR3 sequences, with roughly 60% appearing a single time and 5% to 7% taken by the ten largest. Sequencing used blood. The source of these receptors is a man aged 18 to 30 in good health.

The J gene is TRBJ1-1, the V gene TRBV25-1; D is undetermined. Trimming shortened V by 1 base and J by 6 bases, and 15 bases separated the two germline ends. Germline CDR1 is MGHDK and CDR2 is SYGVNS. The CDR3 sequence is 15 residues long. The CDR3 loop is CASSELGPSRAEAFF. The CDR3, as DNA: TGTGCCAGCAGTGAATTAGGCCCTTCCAGAGCTGAAGCTTTCTTT.

The chain is built from TRBV7-2 and TRBJ2-2; D may match TRBD1 or TRBD2 (5 bases each). This CDR3 is 14 amino acids long. The V gene lost 4 bases and the J gene lost 8 bases, with 14 bases spanning the gap. CDR1 and CDR2 from the germline V gene are SGHTA and FQGNSA. DNA for the CDR3: TGTGCCAGCAGCTCCGGGACCTATCCAGGGGAGCTGTTTTTT. Translating gives CASSSGTYPGELFF.

This chain joins TRBV24-1 and TRBJ2-4; maybe TRBD1 (6 bases). TRBJ2-7 explains the end of the DNA better; the J call may be wrong. CDR3 size: 16 residues. The germline CDR1 and CDR2 sequences are KGHDR and SFDVKD. The CDR3 region is CATSDGIRDTAYEQYF. DNA of the CDR3: TGTGCCACCAGTGACGGGATACGGGACACGGCCTACGAGCAGTACTTC.

This clonotype was observed a handful of times. The chain is built from TRBV5-1 and TRBJ2-1, with TRBD2 identical over 9 bases. This CDR3 comprises 16 residues. J gave up 4 bases and V 3 bases, and 8 bases lay outside the gene matches. The germline V gene encodes CDR1 SGHRS and CDR2 YFSETQ. The DNA of the CDR3 is TGCGCCAGCAGCTCCTTGACTAGCGGCTCTTACAATGAGCAGTTCTTC. The encoded protein is CASSSLTSGSYNEQFF. Filled out from reference TRBV5-1 and TRBJ2-1, the complete variable domain reads KAGVTQTPRYLIKTRGQQVTLSCSPISGHRSVSWYQQTPGQGLQFLFEYFSETQRNKGNFPGRFSGRQFSNSRSEMNVSTLELGDSALYLCASSSLTSGSYNEQFFGPGTRLTVL.

The V gene is TRBV7-2, the J gene TRBJ1-4; D not certain. V lost 1 base to trimming and J lost 8 bases, with 11 bases between them. The CDR3 spans 14 residues. The germline V gene has CDR1 SGHTA and CDR2 FQGNSA. The CDR3 DNA is TGTGCCAGCAGCTTAGAGTACGGGGAGGAAAAACTGTTTTTT. Translated, it gives CASSLEYGEEKLFF.

This clonotype was detected only a few times. This sequence joins TRBV20-1 and TRBJ2-7, with 7 bases identical to TRBD2. Germline-derived CDR1 and CDR2 are DFQATT and SNEGSKA (reference sequence). This CDR3 has 15 amino acids. After removal of 1 base from V and 0 bases from J, the junction contained 6 bases not matched to a gene. The CDR3 DNA follows: TGCAGTGCTAGAGGTGGGGGGGGAAGCTCCTACGAGCAGTACTTC. Amino acids: CSARGGGGSSYEQYF.

This clonotype was seen once. The chain carries TRBV24-1 and TRBJ2-1, with 10 bases that match TRBD2. This CDR3 contains 15 residues. Germline assignment: CDR1 KGHDR and CDR2 SFDVKD. V shed 4 bases and J 5 bases; nucleotides not matched to a gene: 4. The CDR3 here is CATSESGRAHNEQFF. The DNA of the CDR3 is TGTGCCACCAGTGAGAGCGGGAGGGCCCACAATGAGCAGTTCTTC.

This clonotype came up a few times. The rearrangement uses TRBV7-9 and TRBJ2-5; 7 bases match TRBD2. Germline trimming cut 1 base from V and 2 bases from J; bases unmatched to any gene: 7. Germline V gives CDR1 SEHNR, CDR2 FQNEAQ (reference sequence). This CDR3 comprises 16 residues. The CDR3 sequence is CASSLVSSGDQETQYF. CDR3 in DNA: TGTGCCAGCAGCTTAGTTTCTAGCGGAGATCAAGAGACCCAGTACTTC. The full variable domain, with the rest looked up from reference TRBV7-9 and TRBJ2-5, is DTGVSQNPRHKITKRGQNVTFRCDPISEHNRLYWYRQTLGQGPEFLTYFQNEAQLEKSRLLSDRFSAERPKGSFSTLEIQRTEQGDSAMYLCASSLVSSGDQETQYFGPGTRLLVL.

This CDR3 reads CASSSGDVFNSPLHF. The CDR3 bases are TGTGCCAGCAGTTCAGGGGACGTATTTAATTCACCCCTCCACTTT. The V and J genes are TRBV27 and TRBJ1-6, with D possibly being TRBD1 (6 bases). The CDR3 is 15 residues long. From germline, CDR1 is MNHEY and CDR2 SMNVEV (reference sequence). V was cut by 4 bases and J by 6 bases, with 13 bases left in between.

This clonotype showed up just once. This chain links TRBV20-1 with TRBJ2-1, with TRBD2 identical over 8 bases. The germline V gene encodes CDR1 DFQATT and CDR2 SNEGSKA (reference sequence). The V segment lost 3 bases and the J segment 2 bases; nucleotides outside the gene matches: 6. The CDR3 length is 15 residues. CDR3 sequence reads: CSARTAGDPYNEQFF. DNA of the CDR3: TGCAGTGCTAGGACAGCGGGAGATCCCTACAATGAGCAGTTCTTC.